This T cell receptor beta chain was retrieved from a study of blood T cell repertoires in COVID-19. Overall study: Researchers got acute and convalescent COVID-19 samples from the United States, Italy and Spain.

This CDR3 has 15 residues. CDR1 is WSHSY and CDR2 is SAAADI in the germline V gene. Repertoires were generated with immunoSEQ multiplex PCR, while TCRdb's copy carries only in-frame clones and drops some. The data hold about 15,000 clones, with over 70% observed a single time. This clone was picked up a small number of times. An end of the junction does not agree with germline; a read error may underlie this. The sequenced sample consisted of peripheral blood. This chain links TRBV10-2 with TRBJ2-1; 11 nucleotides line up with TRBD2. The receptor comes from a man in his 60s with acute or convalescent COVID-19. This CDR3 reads CACSGGSGRVNEQFF. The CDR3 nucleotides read TGCGCCTGCAGTGGGGGTAGCGGGAGGGTCAATGAGCAGTTCTTC.